This TCR beta chain was found in a study of PD-L1 blockade in urothelial cancer. Study-wide background: In the patient group, about 85% of the roughly 29 were males with bladder-origin urothelial cancer. Patients had undergone 0 to 3 prior chemotherapy regimens. Analysis of blood occurred 3 weeks (second dose) and 6 weeks after treatment start. When blood samples were assessed, the median T cell count was around 150,000.

Time point here: pretreatment peripheral blood. This clone occurred a few times. The table came from immunoSEQ multiplex PCR; TCRdb's copy has only in-frame clones and leaves some out. The sample lists some 46,000 clones; around 84% were seen once. CDR1 and CDR2 (germline): MDHEN, SYDVKM. CDR3 length: 11 amino acids. Between the trimmed V and J ends, which lost 6 bases and 6 bases, there was a span of 9 bases. The receptor comes from a man in his sixties with urothelial cancer. This chain connects TRBV28 to TRBJ2-7; D unclear. Sequencing was performed on PBMCs, taken around atezolizumab (anti-PD-L1) treatment. CDR3 sequence reads: CASSANREQYF. The DNA for the CDR3 is TGTGCCAGCAGCGCTAATCGCGAGCAGTACTTC. The full variable domain, in which reference TRBV28 and TRBJ2-7 provide the parts outside the CDR3, is DVKVTQSSRYLVKRTGEKVFLECVQDMDHENMFWYRQDPGLGLRLIYFSYDVKMKEKGDIPEGYSVSREKKERFSLILESASTNQTSMYLCASSANREQYFGPGTRLTVT.